This is a list of T cell receptor beta chains from one sample in a study of shared clonotypes between healthy human individuals. The data were produced by immunoSEQ multiplex PCR, yet TCRdb's version contains in-frame clones alone and is incomplete. The data contain about a million clones, roughly 77% of them singletons. Specimen: memory CD4+ T cells from PBMCs. Every receptor here comes from a man younger than 35 in good health. Some clones in this sample may be carry-over from other donors' samples. The CDR3 runs from the conserved cysteine through the conserved F or W. A D gene is named only where the DNA matches it firmly. Clone size is given for some rows only: seen once, a few or many times, or a class if the clone is expanded.

TRBV5-4	.	13	TRBJ1-2	.	CASSSNLNYGYTF	TGTGCCAGCAGCTCGAATCTTAACTATGGCTACACCTTC
TRBV18	.	15	TRBJ2-7	TRBD2	CASSPSGGGSYEQYF	TGTGCCAGCTCACCCTCGGGGGGAGGTTCCTACGAGCAGTACTTC
TRBV2	.	13	TRBJ1-2	TRBD1	CAEQGAPQTGYTF	TGTGCCGAGCAGGGGGCCCCCCAAACAGGCTACACCTTC
TRBV29-1	once	16	TRBJ1-1	TRBD1	CSVPPRTGVRNTEAFF	TGCAGCGTGCCCCCCCGGACAGGGGTAAGGAACACTGAAGCTTTCTTT
TRBV4-3	.	15	TRBJ2-5	.	CASSQDAAGAETQYF	TGCGCCAGCAGCCAAGATGCCGCGGGGGCGGAGACCCAGTACTTC
TRBV6-1	.	12	TRBJ2-7	.	CASSEGRNEQYF	TGTGCCAGCAGTGAAGGCAGAAACGAGCAGTACTTC
TRBV11-2	.	17	TRBJ2-7	TRBD2	CASSLVAGLGTSYEQYF	TGTGCCAGCAGCCTAGTAGCGGGACTAGGAACCTCCTACGAGCAGTACTTC
TRBV2	few	16	TRBJ2-2	TRBD2	CASRGLAGINTGELFF	TGTGCCAGCAGGGGTCTAGCGGGTATTAACACCGGGGAGCTGTTTTTT
TRBV5-6	.	16	TRBJ1-6	.	CASSLYSFSYNSPLHF	TGTGCCAGCAGCTTATACAGCTTCTCCTATAATTCACCCCTCCACTTT
TRBV30	few	14	TRBJ1-5	TRBD1	CAWGQGGGNQPQHF	TGTGCCTGGGGACAGGGAGGTGGCAATCAGCCCCAGCATTTT
TRBV6-1	.	13	TRBJ1-5	.	CASSIDGHQPQHF	TGTGCCAGCAGTATCGACGGCCATCAGCCCCAGCATTTT
TRBV6-6	.	11	TRBJ2-7	.	CASSGTSQQYF	TGTGCCAGCAGCGGGACATCGCAGCAGTACTTC
TRBV28	.	13	TRBJ1-1	.	CASKSPRGAEAFF	TGTGCCAGCAAATCACCAAGGGGCGCTGAAGCTTTCTTT
TRBV18	.	15	TRBJ1-5	.	CASSPRSGLDQPQHF	TGTGCCAGCTCACCACGCTCGGGTTTGGATCAGCCCCAGCATTTT
TRBV9	.	14	TRBJ1-1	TRBD1	CASSETGANTEAFF	TGTGCCAGCAGCGAGACAGGGGCGAACACTGAAGCTTTCTTT
TRBV4-2	.	15	TRBJ1-4	.	CASSQQRFDNEKLFF	TGTGCCAGCAGTCAACAAAGGTTTGATAATGAAAAACTGTTTTTT
TRBV5-1	.	13	TRBJ2-7	.	CASSLDRVSEQYF	TGCGCCAGCAGCTTGGACAGGGTAAGCGAGCAGTACTTC
TRBV29-1	.	18	TRBJ2-7	TRBD1	CSAEGCGTGIPPNYEQYF	TGCAGCGCCGAGGGTTGTGGGACAGGAATACCCCCCAACTACGAGCAGTACTTC
TRBV2	.	11	TRBJ2-2	.	CASRGTGELFF	TGTGCCAGCCGGGGGACCGGGGAGCTGTTTTTT
TRBV19	.	16	TRBJ1-2	.	CASSTVQTGNNYGYTF	TGTGCCAGTAGTACAGTCCAGACCGGGAACAACTATGGCTACACCTTC
TRBV5-1	.	14	TRBJ1-2	.	CASSLAQEYYGYTF	TGCGCCAGCAGCTTGGCCCAGGAGTACTATGGCTACACCTTC
TRBV10-2	.	15	TRBJ1-5	.	CASRDPEGSNQPQHF	TGCGCCAGCAGGGACCCCGAGGGTAGCAATCAGCCCCAGCATTTT
TRBV15	.	14	TRBJ2-5	TRBD1	CATRKGQEWETQYF	TGTGCCACCAGGAAAGGACAGGAGTGGGAGACCCAGTACTTC
TRBV6-5	.	15	TRBJ2-2	.	CATQVARTWVGELFF	TGTGCCACTCAAGTGGCAAGGACTTGGGTCGGGGAGCTGTTTTTT
TRBV5-1	.	14	TRBJ2-1	.	CASSYSNSYNEQFF	TGCGCCAGCAGCTACAGCAACTCCTACAATGAGCAGTTCTTC
TRBV5-4	once	13	TRBJ2-1	.	CASSLDSYNEQFF	TGTGCCAGCAGCTTGGACTCGTACAATGAGCAGTTCTTC
TRBV29-1	.	14	TRBJ2-7	TRBD2	CSVLGLTGVYEQYF	TGCAGCGTATTGGGACTAACGGGAGTCTACGAGCAGTACTTC
TRBV25-1	few	14	TRBJ1-5	.	CASRGGTSNQPQHF	TGTGCCAGCAGAGGAGGGACTAGCAATCAGCCCCAGCATTTT
TRBV5-1	.	14	TRBJ1-1	.	CASSRDRLNTEAFF	TGCGCCAGCAGCCGCGACAGATTGAACACTGAAGCTTTCTTT
TRBV13	.	16	TRBJ2-1	TRBD2	CASSFTGLASYNEQFF	TGTGCCAGCAGCTTTACGGGACTAGCGAGCTACAATGAGCAGTTCTTC
TRBV6-1	.	11	TRBJ1-2	.	CASTVNRGYTF	TGTGCCAGTACCGTGAACCGTGGCTACACCTTC
TRBV2	.	14	TRBJ2-5	.	CASSDRSDQETQYF	TGTGCCAGCAGTGACAGAAGCGACCAAGAGACCCAGTACTTC
TRBV4-1	.	17	TRBJ1-5	.	CASSQGGQGSPHQPQHF	TGCGCCAGCAGCCAAGGAGGGCAGGGATCCCCTCATCAGCCCCAGCATTTT
TRBV27	few	15	TRBJ2-7	TRBD1	CASSLGPGGIYEQYF	TGTGCCAGCAGTTTAGGACCAGGGGGCATTTACGAGCAGTACTTC
TRBV5-6	.	15	TRBJ2-1	TRBD2	CASSLVASGNNEQFF	TGTGCCAGCAGCTTGGTGGCTAGCGGGAACAATGAGCAGTTCTTC
TRBV27	.	13	TRBJ1-5	.	CASSYREGQPQHF	TGTGCCAGCAGTTACAGGGAGGGTCAGCCCCAGCATTTT
TRBV7-9	.	16	TRBJ1-2	.	CASSPPGGGPSYGYTF	TGTGCCAGCAGCCCCCCTGGGGGGGGACCTTCCTATGGCTACACCTTC
TRBV18	.	16	TRBJ1-4	.	CASSHSAISTNEKLFF	TGTGCCAGCTCACACTCAGCCATCTCAACTAATGAAAAACTGTTTTTT
TRBV27	.	14	TRBJ2-7	.	CASRINAYSYEQYF	TGTGCCAGCAGAATAAATGCCTACTCCTACGAGCAGTACTTC
TRBV28	.	14	TRBJ1-2	TRBD1	CASSPPGQGHGYTF	TGTGCCAGCAGCCCCCCGGGACAGGGACATGGCTACACCTTC
TRBV5-1	.	11	TRBJ1-1	.	CASSLTGQTFF	TGCGCCAGCAGCTTGACAGGGCAGACTTTCTTT
TRBV19	.	12	TRBJ1-5	TRBD1	CASRTGNQPQHF	TGTGCCAGTCGGACAGGTAATCAGCCCCAGCATTTT
TRBV2	.	13	TRBJ1-4	.	CASTRQREEKLFF	TGTGCCAGCACCCGACAGCGGGAGGAAAAACTGTTTTTT
TRBV29-1	.	21	TRBJ1-5	.	CSAECAGLIIQIPFSNQPQHF	TGCAGCGCCGAGTGCGCAGGGTTAATTATTCAGATTCCCTTTAGCAATCAGCCCCAGCATTTT
TRBV4-2	.	15	TRBJ2-2	.	CASSHGRVGTGELFF	TGTGCCAGCAGTCACGGGCGGGTTGGCACCGGGGAGCTGTTTTTT
TRBV11-2	.	13	TRBJ2-2	.	CASSFLGPTESFF	TGTGCCAGCAGCTTCTTAGGTCCAACCGAGTCGTTTTTT
TRBV29-1	.	12	TRBJ2-7	.	CSVRDGTYEQYF	TGCAGCGTCCGGGACGGAACCTACGAGCAGTACTTC
TRBV10-2	.	14	TRBJ1-1	TRBD1	CASRGQGVNTEAFF	TGCGCCAGCAGGGGACAGGGGGTGAACACTGAAGCTTTCTTT
TRBV6-7	.	15	TRBJ2-7	.	CASQKAGALAYEQYF	TGTGCCAGCCAAAAAGCCGGGGCTCTAGCTTACGAGCAGTACTTC
TRBV9	.	14	TRBJ2-3	TRBD2	CASSEGLAGEVAYF	TGTGCCAGCAGCGAGGGCCTAGCGGGAGAAGTGGCGTATTTT
TRBV7-9	.	16	TRBJ2-2	.	CASSRPMGKGAGELFF	TGTGCCAGCAGCCGTCCGATGGGGAAAGGCGCCGGGGAGCTGTTTTTT
TRBV5-4	.	15	TRBJ2-1	TRBD1	CASSLEGARYNEQFF	TGTGCCAGCAGCTTGGAGGGGGCGCGTTACAATGAGCAGTTCTTC